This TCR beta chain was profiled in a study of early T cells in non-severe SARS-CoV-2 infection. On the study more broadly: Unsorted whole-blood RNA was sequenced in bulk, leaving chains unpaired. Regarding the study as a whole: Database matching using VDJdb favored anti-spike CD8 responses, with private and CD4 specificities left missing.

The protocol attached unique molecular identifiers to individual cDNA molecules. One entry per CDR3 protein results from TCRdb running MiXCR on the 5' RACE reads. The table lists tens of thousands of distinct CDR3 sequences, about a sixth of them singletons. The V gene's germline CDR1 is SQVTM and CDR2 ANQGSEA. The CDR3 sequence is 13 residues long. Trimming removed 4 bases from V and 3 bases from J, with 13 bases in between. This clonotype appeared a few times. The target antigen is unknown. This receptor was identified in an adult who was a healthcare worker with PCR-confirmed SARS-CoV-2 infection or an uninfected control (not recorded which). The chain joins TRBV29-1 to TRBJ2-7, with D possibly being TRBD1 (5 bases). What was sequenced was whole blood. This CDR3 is CSVASQGHYEQYF. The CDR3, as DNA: TGCAGCGTTGCTTCTCAGGGCCACTACGAGCAGTACTTC.